Only one count was recorded for the clone carrying this T cell receptor (beta chain). Its specificity is unknown. Germline V gives CDR1 SNHLY, CDR2 FYNNEI. Trimming left V 1 base short and J 8 bases short, with 15 bases between. There are 15 residues in the CDR3. This sample was taken from a study of T cell repertoires in cytomegalovirus infection. Study overall: Shared public TCR beta signatures pointed to both CMV infection and a matching HLA type.

TCRdb used MiXCR to reprocess the reads, holding one entry per CDR3 protein. The data hold some 900,000 distinct CDR3 sequences, with 30% to 35% observed a single time. The V call is TRBV2, the J call TRBJ1-5; no definite D call. The sequence came from a human donor in good health (CMV status not recorded). Some clones in this sample may be carry-over from other donors' samples. The sample was cultured CD8+ T cells from PBMCs, taken from culture after CMV antigen stimulation. CDR3 sequence reads: CASSEGAAFQEPQHF. DNA for the CDR3: TGTGCCAGCAGTGAAGGGGCAGCCTTTCAGGAGCCCCAGCATTTT.